This record covers a single TCR beta chain. This entry is derived from a study of T cell responses to AZD1222 COVID-19 vaccine. TCRdb keeps only in-frame clones here, not all; method: immunoSEQ multiplex PCR. Among over 150,000 clones listed, roughly nine tenths were seen once. Per the germline V gene, CDR1 is MRHNA and CDR2 is SNTAGT. The CDR3 consists of 13 residues. V was cut by 5 bases and J by 5 bases, with 12 bases left in between. The chain uses TRBV6-4 and TRBJ2-5, with TRBD2 as a possible D gene (6 bases). The source is an adult in good health. This specimen consisted of peripheral blood, obtained on day 0 of AZD1222 vaccination. This CDR3 reads CASSKNRGETQYF. DNA for the CDR3: TGTGCCAGCAGTAAGAACCGGGGGGAGACCCAGTACTTC.